This T cell receptor beta chain appears in the sequencing data of a study of spatial heterogeneity in lung cancer. Broader study findings: Relative to follow-up, resection was when ubiquitous expanded tumor TCRs appeared more in blood.

As for time point: sample taken at primary tumor resection. Tumor, nontumor lung or frozen PBMC supplied whole RNA, sequenced without sorting. There were roughly 72 donors, all of them untreated patients with early-stage non-small cell lung cancer. The CDR3 runs to 13 residues. V gave up 5 bases and J gave up 5 bases, with 12 bases separating them. CDR1 and CDR2 from the germline V gene are SEHNR and FQNEAQ (reference sequence). This clonotype is classed as medium-sized (0.01 to 0.1%). Its specificity is not known. For a library built for alpha chains, this beta chain is a stray read; little rests on its size. Using its own MiXCR run on the 5' RACE reads, TCRdb lists one record per CDR3 protein. The sample records roughly 13,000 distinct CDR3 sequences, 3.9% being singletons.

The source of this sequence is a male donor with early-stage non-small cell lung cancer. The chain recombines TRBV7-9 with TRBJ2-5; tentative D call: TRBD1 (6 bases). The sequenced sample was PBMCs, obtained at surgery. The CDR3 DNA reads as TGTGCCAGCAGCCCAAGGGGGAAGGAGACCCAGTACTTC. Translated, it gives CASSPRGKETQYF.